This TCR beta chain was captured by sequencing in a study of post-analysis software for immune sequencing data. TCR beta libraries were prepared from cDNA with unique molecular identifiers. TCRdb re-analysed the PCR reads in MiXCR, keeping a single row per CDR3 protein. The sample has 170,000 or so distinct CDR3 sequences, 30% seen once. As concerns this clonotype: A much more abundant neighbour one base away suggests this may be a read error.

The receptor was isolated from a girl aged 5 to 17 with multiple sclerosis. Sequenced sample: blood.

The CDR3 DNA reads TGTGCCAGCAGGCCTTTGACCGGGAATACGCAGTATTTT. Its translation: CASRPLTGNTQYF. The V and J genes are TRBV6-1 and TRBJ2-3; tentative D call: TRBD2 (5 bases). Germline CDR1 and CDR2: MNHNS and SASEGT. This CDR3 is built from 13 residues. V lost 6 bases to trimming and J lost 7 bases, with 14 bases between them.